This entry is about one T cell receptor beta chain. The CDR3 extends over 14 amino acids. Germline CDR1 reads MNHEY; CDR2 reads SMNVEV (reference sequence). Deletions cut 2 bases from V and 4 bases from J, with 12 bases between. These data are taken from a study of shared clonotypes between healthy human individuals. Overall study context: Researchers assigned three CD4 naive, three CD4 memory, two CD8 naive and one CD8 memory plate to each donor.

Terminally differentiated effector memory CD45RA+ cells were excluded by CCR7 positive selection of CD45RO-negative cells. Here immunoSEQ multiplex PCR was the method, and the copy in TCRdb shows in-frame clones only, minus some. In the table there are 2 million or so clones, about 95% of which are singletons. Sequenced sample: naive CD8+ T cells sorted from blood. The V gene is TRBV27, the J gene TRBJ2-7; possible D gene TRBD1, 6 bases. This sequence originates from a man between 18 and 35 years old in good health. The CDR3 bases are TGTGCCAGCAGTTTAACTGGACAGATGTACGAGCAGTACTTC. It codes for CASSLTGQMYEQYF.